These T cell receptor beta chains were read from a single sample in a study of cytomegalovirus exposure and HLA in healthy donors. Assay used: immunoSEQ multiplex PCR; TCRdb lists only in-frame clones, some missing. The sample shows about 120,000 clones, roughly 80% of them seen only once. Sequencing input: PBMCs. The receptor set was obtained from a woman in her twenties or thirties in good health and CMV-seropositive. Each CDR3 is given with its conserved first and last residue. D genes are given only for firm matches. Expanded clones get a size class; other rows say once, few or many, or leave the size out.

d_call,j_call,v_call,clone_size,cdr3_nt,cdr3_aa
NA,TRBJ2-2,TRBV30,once,TGTGCCTGGAGCCAGGGTGGTAGCAGGCACGGGGAGCTGTTTTTT,CAWSQGGSRHGELFF
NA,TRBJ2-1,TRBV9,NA,TGTGCCAGCAGCGTAGATGCGGGTAACTACAATGAGCAGTTCTTC,CASSVDAGNYNEQFF
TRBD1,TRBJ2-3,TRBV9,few,TGTGCCAGCAGCGCGCAACAGGGGGATACGCAGTATTTT,CASSAQQGDTQYF
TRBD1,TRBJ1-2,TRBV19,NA,TGTGCCAGTAGTTTGGAGGGACAGGCGTTTGGCTACACCTTC,CASSLEGQAFGYTF
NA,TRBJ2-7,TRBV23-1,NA,TGCGCCAGCAATACAGAGCACTACGAGCAGTACTTC,CASNTEHYEQYF
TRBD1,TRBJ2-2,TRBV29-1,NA,TGCAGCCCCGGACAGGGAGGCACCGGGGAGCTGTTTTTT,CSPGQGGTGELFF
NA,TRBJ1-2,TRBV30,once,TGTGCCTGGAGTCCGGACACCAACTATGGCTACACCTTC,CAWSPDTNYGYTF
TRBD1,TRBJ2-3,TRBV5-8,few,TGTGCCAGCAGCTGGGACAGGGGCACAGATACGCAGTATTTT,CASSWDRGTDTQYF
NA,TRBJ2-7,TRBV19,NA,TGTGCCAGTAGTATAGGGCGGAGCTCCTACGAGCAGTACTTC,CASSIGRSSYEQYF
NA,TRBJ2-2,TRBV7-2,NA,TGTGCCAGCCGAATTCGAGGGACAAACACCGGGGAGCTGTTTTTT,CASRIRGTNTGELFF
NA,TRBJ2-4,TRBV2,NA,TGTGCCAGCAGTGATGGGGGAGGTGACATTCAGTACTTC,CASSDGGGDIQYF
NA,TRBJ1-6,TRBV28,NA,TGTGCCAGCAGTTTAGGAGGAGCCTATAATTCACCCCTCCACTTT,CASSLGGAYNSPLHF
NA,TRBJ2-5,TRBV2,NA,TGTGCCAGCAGTACCGGGACACCATTAGAGACCCAGTACTTC,CASSTGTPLETQYF
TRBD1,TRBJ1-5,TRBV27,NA,TGTGCCAGCAAACCGGGACAGATCAATCAGCCCCAGCATTTT,CASKPGQINQPQHF
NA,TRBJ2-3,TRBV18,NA,TGTGCCAGCTCACCGCGGGGACGAGTCACAGATACGCAGTATTTT,CASSPRGRVTDTQYF
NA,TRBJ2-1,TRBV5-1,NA,TGCGCCAGCAGCTTGGGGCTCAGGGGCTTTGGCAACAATGAGCAGTTCTTC,CASSLGLRGFGNNEQFF
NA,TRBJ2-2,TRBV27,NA,TGTGCCAGCATTCATAGGGGGACCGGGGAGCTGTTTTTT,CASIHRGTGELFF
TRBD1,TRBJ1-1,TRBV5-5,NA,TGTGCCAGCAGCGCAGAGGGACAGGGGACCGCTTTCTTT,CASSAEGQGTAFF
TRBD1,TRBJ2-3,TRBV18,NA,TGTGCCAGCTCAAGCGGGACAGGGGGCGATACGCAGTATTTT,CASSSGTGGDTQYF
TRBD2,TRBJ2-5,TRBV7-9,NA,TGTGCCAGCAGCATCGGAGCGGGGGGCCGGGAGACCCAGTACTTC,CASSIGAGGRETQYF
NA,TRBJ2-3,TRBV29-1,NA,TGCAGCGTTGTGGGGGCCAGCACAGATACGCAGTATTTT,CSVVGASTDTQYF
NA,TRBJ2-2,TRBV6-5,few,TGTGCCAGCAGACTCGGACTCGCCGGGGAGCTGTTTTTT,CASRLGLAGELFF
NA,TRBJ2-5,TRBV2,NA,TGTGCCAGCAGTTGGACAGAAGAGACCCAGTACTTC,CASSWTEETQYF
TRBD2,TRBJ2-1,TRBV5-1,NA,TGCGCCAGCAGCTTGACTAGCGGGGAGTACAATGAGCAGTTCTTC,CASSLTSGEYNEQFF
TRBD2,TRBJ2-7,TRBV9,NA,TGTGCCAGCAGCCCACCACCGAATGGGGGGGCCTACGAGCAGTACTTC,CASSPPPNGGAYEQYF
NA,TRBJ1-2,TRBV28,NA,TGTGCCAGCAGTCAGCGCGGCTACACCTTC,CASSQRGYTF
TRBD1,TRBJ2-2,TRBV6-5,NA,TGTGCCAGCACAAACAGGGGACCCGGGGAGCTGTTTTTT,CASTNRGPGELFF
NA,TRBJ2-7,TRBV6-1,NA,TGTGCCAGCAGTGAAGCGGGAAGGGGGACCCTCTCCTACGAGCAGTACTTC,CASSEAGRGTLSYEQYF
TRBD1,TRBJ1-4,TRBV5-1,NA,TGCGCCAGCAGCTCACGACCCCTGACAGGGAGTAATGAAAAACTGTTTTTT,CASSSRPLTGSNEKLFF
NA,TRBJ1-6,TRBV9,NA,TGTGCCAGCAGCGTAGGGGACTCAATGATAGGTAATTCACCCCTCCACTTT,CASSVGDSMIGNSPLHF
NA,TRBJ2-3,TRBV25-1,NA,TGTGCCAGCAGTACCCCCAGCGGGCGGGGCACAGATACGCAGTATTTT,CASSTPSGRGTDTQYF
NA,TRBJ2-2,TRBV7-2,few,TGTGCCAGCAGCTTAGGGGACTGGACGAACACCGGGGAGCTGTTTTTT,CASSLGDWTNTGELFF
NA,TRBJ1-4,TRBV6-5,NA,TGTGCCAGCAGTTACTCGACAGCAACTAATGAAAAACTGTTTTTT,CASSYSTATNEKLFF
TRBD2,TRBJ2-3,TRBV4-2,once,TGTGCCAGCAGCCGGGACAGGACTAGCGGGGGGGCGGATACGCAGTATTTT,CASSRDRTSGGADTQYF
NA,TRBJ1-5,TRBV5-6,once,TGTGCCAGCAGTAGTGGGGGGTGGGGCAATCAGCCCCAGCATTTT,CASSSGGWGNQPQHF
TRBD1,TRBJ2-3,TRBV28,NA,TGTGCCAGCAGTCCTTACAGGGGGCGGGCAGATACGCAGTATTTT,CASSPYRGRADTQYF
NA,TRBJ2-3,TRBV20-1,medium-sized,TGCAGTGCTAAAGGGGCAGATACGCAGTATTTT,CSAKGADTQYF
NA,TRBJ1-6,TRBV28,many,TGTGCCAGCAGTGCACCGGGGGATAATTCACCCCTCCACTTT,CASSAPGDNSPLHF
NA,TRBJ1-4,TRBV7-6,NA,TGTGCCAGCAGTCCCTCGGGGGGGGCGCCTGAAAAACTGTTTTTT,CASSPSGGAPEKLFF
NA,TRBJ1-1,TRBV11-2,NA,TGTGCCAGCAGCTTAGAGGGGGGGATGACTGAAGCTTTCTTT,CASSLEGGMTEAFF
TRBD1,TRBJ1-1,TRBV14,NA,TGTGCCAGCAGCCGGAGGGGACAGGGGCGAGGGAACACTGAAGCTTTCTTT,CASSRRGQGRGNTEAFF
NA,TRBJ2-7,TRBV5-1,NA,TGCGCCAGCAGCCCGCCCAGGGTCTACGAGCAGTACTTC,CASSPPRVYEQYF
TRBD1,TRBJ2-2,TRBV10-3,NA,TGTGCCATCAGTGTCAGGGACAGGGGAACCGGGGAGCTGTTTTTT,CAISVRDRGTGELFF
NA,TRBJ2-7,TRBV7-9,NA,TGTTCCAGCAGCTTAGCTGTGGGGAGCTACTACGAGCAGTACTTC,CSSSLAVGSYYEQYF
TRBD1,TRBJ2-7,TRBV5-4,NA,TGTGCCAGCAGCGGGGGACAGGACTCCTACGAGCAGTACTTC,CASSGGQDSYEQYF
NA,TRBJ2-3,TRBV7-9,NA,TGTGCCAGCAGACCGGGGGGCACAGATACGCAGTATTTT,CASRPGGTDTQYF
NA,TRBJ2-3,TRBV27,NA,TGTGCCAGCAGCCCACAGGGATTGCAGAGCACAGATACGCAGTATTTT,CASSPQGLQSTDTQYF
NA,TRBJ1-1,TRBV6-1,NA,TGTGCCACCAGTGGTCAGATAAACACTGAAGCTTTCTTT,CATSGQINTEAFF
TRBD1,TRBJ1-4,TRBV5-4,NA,TGTGCCAGCAGCCGGGCCAGCGACGCCCAGGGACAGGGGAATGAAAAACTGTTTTTT,CASSRASDAQGQGNEKLFF
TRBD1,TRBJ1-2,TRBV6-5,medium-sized,TGTGCCAGCAGTTACTCGAGAGGGGGCGGCTATGGCTACACCTTC,CASSYSRGGGYGYTF
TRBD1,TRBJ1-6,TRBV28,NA,TGTGCCAGCAGTTTAGGGCCAGGGACAGGGCTTTCACCCCTCCACTTT,CASSLGPGTGLSPLHF
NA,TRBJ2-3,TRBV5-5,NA,TGTGCCAGCAGCTTGGCCCCCTTTCCCACAGATACGCAGTATTTT,CASSLAPFPTDTQYF
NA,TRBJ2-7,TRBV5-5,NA,TGTGCCAGCAGTGGAGGGACCTACGAGCAGTACTTC,CASSGGTYEQYF
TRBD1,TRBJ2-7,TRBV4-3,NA,TGCGCCAGCAGCCAAATGGGACAGGGAGGTTTACACGAGCAGTACTTC,CASSQMGQGGLHEQYF